The 7 T cell receptor beta chains reported below all come from one sample, sequenced in a study of beta chain features in type 1 diabetes. The whole isolated RNA underwent reverse transcription, so sequencing captured expressed TCRB transcripts. Some clones are missing from TCRdb's copy, which holds only in-frame ones; the method was immunoSEQ multiplex PCR. This table has under 300,000 clones, 8% appearing once. The sample taken for sequencing was central memory CD4+ T cells from blood. Source of these receptors: a woman younger than 30 in good health.

The chain uses TRBV11-2 and TRBJ2-7; no clear D. Germline CDR1 and CDR2: SGHAT and FQNNGV. The V gene lost 1 base and the J gene lost 3 bases, with 13 bases spanning the gap. The CDR3 has 15 amino acids. CDR3 protein: CASSLGIGNYYEQYV. In nucleotides, the CDR3 is TGTGCCAGCAGCTTAGGCATTGGCAACTACTACGAGCAGTACGTC.

This clone was counted between two and nine times. The V and J genes are TRBV14 and TRBJ1-2, with D possibly being TRBD1 (6 bases). The CDR3 is 14 residues long. The germline V gene has CDR1 SGHDN and CDR2 FVKESK. Between the trimmed V and J ends, which lost 4 bases and 4 bases, there was a span of 13 bases. CDR3 loop: CASSPPQGAYGYTF. The CDR3 bases are TGTGCCAGCAGCCCCCCACAGGGAGCCTATGGCTACACCTTC.

This clone came up a few times. This chain links TRBV2 with TRBJ2-2; TRBD1 is a possible D gene (5 bases). V dropped 5 bases and J dropped 1 base, with 11 bases sitting between them. The length of the CDR3 is 15 residues. Germline lookup yields CDR1 SNHLY and CDR2 FYNNEI. Written as DNA, the CDR3 is TGTGCCAGCAGTCGCCAGGGCGGGAACACCGGGGAGCTGTTTTTT. It codes for CASSRQGGNTGELFF. The variable domain in full, with the rest retrieved from reference TRBV2 and TRBJ2-2, is EPEVTQTPSHQVTQMGQEVILRCVPISNHLYFYWYRQILGQKVEFLVSFYNNEISEKSEIFDDQFSVERPDGSNFTLKIRSTKLEDSAMYFCASSRQGGNTGELFFGEGSRLTVL.

A few counts support this clone. The J gene is TRBJ2-3, the V gene TRBV11-3, with TRBD2 identical over 7 bases. CDR3 size: 14 residues. Germline CDR1 is SGHNT and CDR2 is YENEEA. The V and J ends lost 4 bases and 2 bases, in that order; junction bases with no gene match: 3. DNA for the CDR3: TGTGCCAGCAGCTCTAGCGGCGACACAGATACGCAGTATTTT. This gives the protein CASSSSGDTDTQYF. Looking up the rest from reference TRBV11-3 and TRBJ2-3 gives the full variable domain: EAGVVQSPRYKIIEKKQPVAFWCNPISGHNTLYWYLQNLGQGPELLIRYENEEAVDDSQLPKDRFSAERLKGVDSTLKIQPAELGDSAVYLCASSSSGDTDTQYFGPGTRLTVL.

The chain couples TRBV2 to TRBJ1-5, with no clear D. The V end lost 4 bases, the J end lost 1 base, and 5 bases lay between the germline ends. This CDR3 is 13 amino acids long. Germline CDR1 SNHLY, CDR2 FYNNEI. The CDR3 DNA follows: TGTGCCAGCAGTGGGGCAAGCAATCAGCCCCAGCATTTT. The encoded protein is CASSGASNQPQHF.

Only a few counts were recorded for this clone. This clone may be a read error of a much larger clone one base away. The gene calls are TRBV30 and TRBJ1-1; 7 bases fit TRBD1. J was trimmed by 6 bases and V by 6 bases; bases with no gene match: 13. Germline V gene lookup returns CDR1 GTSNPN and CDR2 SVGIG (reference sequence). The length of the CDR3 is 14 residues. In DNA, the CDR3 is TGTGCCTGTAGTAAGATACGACAGGGTTCTGAAGCTTTCTTT. This encodes CACSKIRQGSEAFF.

The chain uses TRBV6-6 and TRBJ1-6; possible D gene TRBD1, 5 bases. The CDR3 length is 14 residues. Trimming cost V 0 bases and J 10 bases, with 10 bases left between them. Germline lookup yields CDR1 MNHNY and CDR2 SVGAGI (reference sequence). CDR3 sequence: CASSYSGEGSPLHF. CDR3 DNA sequence: TGTGCCAGCAGTTACTCTGGGGAGGGGTCACCCCTCCACTTT.